Included here is one T cell receptor (beta chain) sequence, with context. Within its sample, this clone is medium-sized (0.01 to 0.1%). Its target antigen remains unknown. No much larger clone exists at a distance of one base, and base qualities are not known. The entry originates in a study of cytomegalovirus exposure and HLA in healthy donors listed by TCRdb under 2017. As for the study more broadly: In an earlier analysis of some 610 of the donors, approximately 300 Gb of sequence data and roughly 100 million unique TCR beta sequences from about 179 million T cells were reported. A handful of DR-DQ haplotypes were handled as single units for association and clustering because linkage in the cohort was strong. A later genetic analysis took genome-wide SNP genotypes for about 65% of the 666 donors and used that subset as a discovery cohort. In the later analysis, no new phenotypic data were used to find candidate immune exposures; instead, reliance was placed on TCR beta sequences and their occurrence across donors. Donor age, sex, ethnicity and CMV serostatus were compiled alongside the repertoire data. The study aimed to test whether cataloging public T cell receptors could reveal signatures of past pathogen exposure. Of the 300 to 500 genotyped donors, less than 90% were placed in the genetic ancestry cluster associated with self-reported Caucasian donors. An early release covering over 500 HLA-typed donors comprised approximately 300 gigabases of sequencing data and roughly 85 million unique TCR sequences. Every discovery cohort repertoire had been produced on one sequencing platform. Typing coverage differed by locus: A, B, C, DRB1 and DQB1 were typed in roughly 620-630 donors, DQA1 in 500 to 550, DPA1 in some 570, and DPB1 in just under 490. To decide whether each TCR beta V gene segment behaved as functional or pseudogenic, an earlier analysis of fewer than 750 of the donors relied on high-throughput TCR beta sequencing. Along with the approximately 700-subject first cohort, a separate validation cohort of over a hundred different subjects was used. To predict cytomegalovirus infection status, the study brought together high-throughput TCR immunosequencing, statistical association of individual TCRs with disease status, and machine learning. In a later analysis, previously published TCR beta repertoires from 600 to 850 donors were re-analyzed and high-resolution HLA genotyping was added so that TCR occurrence patterns could be studied. The T cell repertoires of 550 to 850 subjects were profiled by immunosequencing and related to cytomegalovirus serostatus. Across some 400 genotyped donors of the cohort, an average of about 220,000 unique TCR beta nucleotide sequences per donor were sequenced, and roughly 20% of those sequences were non-productive. HLA typing covered class I and class II loci at four-digit resolution.

What the authors observed across the whole study: The earlier analysis of approximately 590 of the donors excluded roughly 16 rarely observed V segments, including chromosome 9 orphons, because counts were too low. In a later analysis, most CMV-associated TCR beta chains were found to appear HLA-restricted, with HLA associations seemingly driven largely by CMV exposure. In both the original and validation cohorts, the classifier was reported to diagnose cytomegalovirus status with high specificity and sensitivity. Several of the top co-occurrence clusters appeared to be linked to parvovirus B19, influenza, CMV and Epstein-Barr virus, according to a later analysis. In a later analysis, TCR association rates were found to vary across HLA loci, with the most associated TCRs seen for DRB1 alleles and the fewest for HLA-C alleles. Sequencing depth was assumed to be roughly uniform across donors in the presence/absence analyses, though that assumption may not hold. A further reported finding was that TCR beta sequences accurately predicted the HLA-A and HLA-B alleles for most subjects in the first cohort. It was suggested by the authors that the approach could potentially be generalized to other disease states and immunological phenotypes. In a later genetic analysis, a missense DCLRE1C variant was associated with V-gene and J-gene trimming of TCR beta chains, and the association was replicated in an independent cohort. Because HLA typing was unavailable for some donors at each locus, only the typed subset was used in association tests. Specific HLA alleles were associated with 15,000 to 20,000 TCR beta sequences at a false discovery rate of 0.05 in a later analysis. Assigning TCR associations to individual alleles was difficult when HLA alleles, especially DR and DQ, strongly co-occurred. In vitro tests confirmed that a few of the cytomegalovirus-associated TCR beta chains recognize cytomegalovirus antigens. The study gave a list of some 150 TCR beta chains associated with cytomegalovirus. In an earlier analysis of 587 of the donors, most TCR beta V segments appeared in productive rearrangements about 90% or about 30% of the time, broadly matching IMGT annotations. For the cohort, immune exposure information was limited to CMV serostatus. A cluster of highly shared sequence variants was judged likely to be a technical artifact of the sequencing pipeline. Most TCR sequences were seen in very few donors, while some public TCRs were found in many individuals. In a later analysis, HLA-associated TCR beta chains showed more clonal expansion and lower generation probabilities than non-associated chains that were equally common. Compared with the roughly 700-donor mean, donors in an Asian-associated ancestry cluster had fewer N-insertions in productive TCRs, according to a later genetic analysis. Only TCR beta chains were sequenced in this cohort, and the absence of alpha or paired-chain data limited detectable features. Because the 87-base-pair reads could not distinguish some IMGT-functional V segments, including TRBV6-2 and TRBV6-3, those segments were excluded. Correlated functional status among segregating V segments might reflect linkage disequilibrium, but an unknown experimental factor could not be ruled out.

From the germline V gene, CDR1 is SGHDT and CDR2 is YYEEEE. Ends trimmed: V by 4 bases, J by 14 bases; bases unmatched to a gene: 12. Reading from cysteine to phenylalanine, the CDR3 counts 14 amino acids. Just CDR3 DNA is preserved here, 42 bases in frame from base 1. The cohort was made up of approximately 700 healthy bone marrow donors. At the time of sampling, all cohort members were nominally healthy, though unrecorded immune exposures were likely present. The donor tested CMV seronegative and was one of the 352 seronegative cohort members. A peripheral blood sample was provided by each donor, and peripheral blood mononuclear cells were used for TCR beta sequencing. Genomic DNA was extracted from the blood cell samples with the Qiagen DNeasy Blood Extraction Kit. The receptor library was made with the immunoSEQ multiplex PCR assay. A mixture of 60 forward primers for TCR Vbeta segments and 13 reverse primers for TCR Jbeta segments was used in the multiplex PCR. The CDR3 region of rearranged TCR beta genes was amplified from genomic DNA by a multiplex PCR assay. The Illumina HiSeq System was used to sequence the amplified TCR beta libraries as 87-base-pair reads. Turning to the authors' computational methods: In a later analysis, tens of millions of unique TCR beta chains were counted across the 500 to 700 repertoires, and around 11 million of these chains were shared by at least two donors. Raw reads were error-corrected and collapsed into unique sequences by a nearest-neighbor algorithm in which closely related sequences were merged to remove PCR and sequencing errors. To assign V, D and J gene segments, CDR3 sequences were aligned to IMGT reference sequences. Each retained sequence needed at least a six-nucleotide match to both a V gene segment and a J gene segment. Rearrangements were classified as productive when the CDR3 lacked stop codons and remained in frame with V and J, and all other rearrangements were classified as non-productive. Following IMGT convention, CDR3 was defined as the stretch from the second conserved V-encoded cysteine up to the conserved J-encoded phenylalanine. The earlier analysis of approximately 500 of the donors excluded sequences that lacked an unambiguous match to a single V gene segment. In an earlier analysis of about 590 of the donors, a V segment was called functional when productive rearrangements were above 56.7%, and segregating when the standard deviation between donors exceeded 5%. To diagnose cytomegalovirus status from the catalog of TCR beta chain sequences, a statistical classification framework was built. In a later analysis, V and J genes were assigned by comparing TCR nucleotide sequences against IMGT/GENE-DB human TR gene sequences. A later analysis assigned CDR3 sequences and most-parsimonious VDJ recombination scenarios with the TCRdist pipeline. A later analysis defined each TCR beta chain by its CDR3 amino acid sequence plus V-gene family, and excluded reads lacking a unique V-gene family. In a later analysis, approximately 590 highly shared, low-generation-probability nucleotide sequences were removed to address suspected cross-contamination and a sequencing artifact. In a later analysis, a clonal expansion index was calculated for each public chain from normalized within-repertoire ranks of inferred template counts. Generation probabilities in a later analysis came from a VDJ recombination model fitted to out-of-frame rearrangements, and those results were checked against IGoR. Hypergeometric tests were used in a later analysis to score TCR-TCR, TCR-HLA and TCR-CMV co-occurrence, with a repertoire-size bias correction applied to the TCR pairs. False discovery rates were estimated in a later analysis by permuting HLA or CMV assignments 20 times. In a later analysis, co-occurring TCRs were grouped using DBSCAN, and TCRdist sequence similarity was added for clustering within HLA-allele-positive subsets. Co-occurrence clustering excluded repertoires with fewer than 30,000 or more than 120,000 public chains, plus five with anomalous nucleotide sharing. As stored in TCRdb, this immuneACCESS dataset retains in-frame rearrangements with V and J assigned. A fraction of the clones does not appear; measured against another copy, unresolved V genes explain less than half of the discrepancy, and the remainder lacks a known reason. That table gives V, J and clone size, and the DNA gave D and trimming. The sample contains some 200,000 clones, 80% to 85% of them found a single time. The ten largest clones take up about 0.8% of the sample.

The specimen was PBMCs. The clonotype originates from a woman between 18 and 30 years old in good health and CMV-seronegative. The sequence links TRBV5-6 to TRBJ1-4; 9 junctional bases match TRBD1. The DNA sequence is given as TGTGCCAGCAGCGTAGGGGACAGGGCTCGGGGGCTGTTTTTT. This is translated as CASSVGDRARGLFF.